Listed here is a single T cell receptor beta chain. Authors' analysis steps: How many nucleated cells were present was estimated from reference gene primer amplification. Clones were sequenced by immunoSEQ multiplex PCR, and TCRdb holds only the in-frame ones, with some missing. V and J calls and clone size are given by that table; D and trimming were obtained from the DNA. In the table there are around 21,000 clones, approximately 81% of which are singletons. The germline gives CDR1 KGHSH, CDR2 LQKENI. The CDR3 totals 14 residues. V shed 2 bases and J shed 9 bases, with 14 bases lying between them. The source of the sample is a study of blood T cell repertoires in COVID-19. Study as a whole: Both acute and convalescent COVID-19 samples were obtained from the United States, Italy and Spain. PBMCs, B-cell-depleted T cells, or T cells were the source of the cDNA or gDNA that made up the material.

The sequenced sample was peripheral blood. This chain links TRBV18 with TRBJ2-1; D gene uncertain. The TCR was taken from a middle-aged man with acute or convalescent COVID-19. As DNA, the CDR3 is TGTGCCAGCTCACCATCGCTAGTAGGTAGTGAGCAGTTCTTC. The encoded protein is CASSPSLVGSEQFF.